The 32 T cell receptor beta chains listed next were all sequenced from one sample in a study of blood T cell dynamics during melanoma immunotherapy. Sequencing used immunoSEQ multiplex PCR; TCRdb keeps in-frame clones, though not all of them. This sample has over 12,000 clones, with about 83% found just once. Noted time point: week 3, after first cycle of checkpoint inhibitor. The input for sequencing was blood, taken from a patient treated with checkpoint blockade. The receptors shown here come from a human donor with melanoma.

The gene calls are TRBV29-1 and TRBJ2-5; 11 bases map to TRBD1. TRBJ2-7 matches the DNA end more closely, so the J call is doubtful. This CDR3 has 15 residues. Germline loops: CDR1 SQVTM, CDR2 ANQGSEA. The CDR3 coding sequence is TGCAGCGTTGAGAAGGGGACAGGGGGTGCCTACGAGCAGTACTTC. Translation gives CSVEKGTGGAYEQYF.

This clone turned up a few times. V usage is TRBV19 and J usage is TRBJ1-5, with 8 bases matching TRBD1. The V gene end was trimmed by 2 bases and the J gene end by 9 bases; junction bases not matched to a gene: 9. CDR3 length equals 15 residues. Germline V gives CDR1 LNHDA, CDR2 SQIVND (reference sequence). In nucleotides, the CDR3 is TGTGCCAGTAGTATAATAGAGGCAGGGGGCCGGCCCCAGCATTTT. It specifies CASSIIEAGGRPQHF.

This clone was counted a few times. The genes are TRBV6-1 and TRBJ2-5, with 9 bases fitting TRBD1. Germline trimming cut 7 bases from V and 5 bases from J; bases unmatched to any gene: 8. CDR3 length: 14 amino acids. The germline V gene encodes CDR1 MNHNS and CDR2 SASEGT. Here the CDR3 DNA reads TGTGCCAGCACAAGGGGACAGGGTGGCGAGACCCAGTACTTC. Residues: CASTRGQGGETQYF.

The rearrangement joins TRBV5-1 to TRBJ2-1; TRBD2 matches 8 bases. The ends lost 2 bases at V and 7 bases at J; junction bases unmatched: 2. In germline, CDR1 is SGHRS, CDR2 YFSETQ. The CDR3 contains 13 residues. CDR3 bases: TGCGCCAGCAGCTTCGGGAGGGGGAATGAGCAGTTCTTC. Encoded protein: CASSFGRGNEQFF.

This sequence joins TRBV2 and TRBJ2-1; 7 positions match TRBD2. The germline V gene has CDR1 SNHLY and CDR2 FYNNEI. The CDR3 covers 14 residues. The trim removed 5 bases at V and 0 bases at J, leaving 1 base unmatched. The CDR3 coding sequence is TGTGCCAGCAGTCGCGGGAGCTCCTACAATGAGCAGTTCTTC. It specifies CASSRGSSYNEQFF.

This sequence joins TRBV14 and TRBJ2-6; D is undetermined. V lost 0 bases and J lost 2, with 8 bases in between. The CDR3 is 16 amino acids. Germline CDR1 is SGHDN and CDR2 is FVKESK. The chain's CDR3 is CASSQDRPAGANVLTF. For the CDR3, the DNA is TGTGCCAGCAGCCAAGATAGGCCCGCTGGGGCCAACGTCCTGACTTTC.

The rearrangement joins TRBV28 to TRBJ2-7, with no clear D. The CDR3 loop spans 10 amino acids. The V end was cut by 5 bases, the J end by 9 bases, with 8 bases between. Germline V gives CDR1 MDHEN, CDR2 SYDVKM. CDR3 nucleotide sequence: TGTGCCAGCAGTCAGATTGGGCAGTACTTC. The encoded protein is CASSQIGQYF.

This rearrangement joins TRBV18 to TRBJ2-2; D may be TRBD2 (5 bases). The germline V and J ends were trimmed by 2 bases and 4 bases, with 14 bases remaining between them. Germline CDR1 KGHSH, CDR2 LQKENI. There are 16 residues in the CDR3. The CDR3 bases are TGTGCCAGCTCACCATTTACGGGGTCGAGCACCGGGGAGCTGTTTTTT. The encoded protein is CASSPFTGSSTGELFF.

This chain joins TRBV6-1 and TRBJ2-1; D is uncertain. Germline assignment: CDR1 MNHNS and CDR2 SASEGT. Deletions cut 4 bases from V and 0 bases from J, with 13 bases between. The CDR3 totals 16 residues. CDR3 protein: CASSADGASSYNEQFF. The CDR3 DNA sequence: TGTGCCAGCAGTGCGGACGGTGCGAGCTCCTACAATGAGCAGTTCTTC.

The rearrangement uses TRBV6-5 and TRBJ1-2, with D perhaps TRBD1 (6 bases). CDR3 length equals 13 residues. V was trimmed by 2 bases and J by 8 bases, leaving 12 bases between them. The V gene's germline CDR1 is MNHEY and CDR2 SVGAGI. Written as DNA, the CDR3 is TGTGCCAGCAGTTACAGGGGGGAGCGCGGCTACACCTTC. Encoded protein: CASSYRGERGYTF.

V gene TRBV4-3 combines with J gene TRBJ2-1; 7 nucleotides agree with TRBD2. Trimming removed 0 bases from V and 5 bases from J; junction bases left unmatched: 10. Germline V gene lookup returns CDR1 LGHNA and CDR2 YSLEER. This CDR3 has 17 amino acids. This chain's CDR3 is CASSQDFLRDYNNEQFF. CDR3 bases: TGCGCCAGCAGCCAAGATTTCCTCCGGGACTATAACAATGAGCAGTTCTTC.

The chain is built from TRBV5-1 and TRBJ2-1; TRBD1 aligns across 7 bases. J gave up 6 bases and V 0 bases, and 6 bases lay outside the gene matches. Germline CDR1 SGHRS, CDR2 YFSETQ. This CDR3 comprises 15 residues. The CDR3 DNA is TGCGCCAGCAGCTTGGCCACGACAGGGCGCAATGAGCAGTTCTTC. Translated: CASSLATTGRNEQFF. Filled out from reference TRBV5-1 and TRBJ2-1, the complete variable domain reads KAGVTQTPRYLIKTRGQQVTLSCSPISGHRSVSWYQQTPGQGLQFLFEYFSETQRNKGNFPGRFSGRQFSNSRSEMNVSTLELGDSALYLCASSLATTGRNEQFFGPGTRLTVL.

In this sample, this clone turned up a few times. The genes are TRBV14 and TRBJ2-6, with D perhaps TRBD1 (5 bases). The germline V gene encodes CDR1 SGHDN and CDR2 FVKESK. V lost 10 bases and J lost 0, with 10 bases in between. The CDR3 is 14 amino acids. DNA for the CDR3: TGTGCCACCGCGACAGCCTCTGGGGCCAACGTCCTGACTTTC. Amino acid sequence: CATATASGANVLTF.

This clone came up once. The chain uses TRBV7-2 and TRBJ2-1, with unresolved D. Germline CDR1 and CDR2: SGHTA and FQGNSA. The CDR3 spans 13 residues. The V end lost 4 bases, the J end lost 0 bases, and 4 bases lay between the germline ends. CDR3 DNA sequence: TGTGCCAGCAGCTCGAGCTCCTACAATGAGCAGTTCTTC. Its translation is CASSSSSYNEQFF. Based on the CDR3 plus reference TRBV7-2 and TRBJ2-1, the full variable domain is GAGVSQSPSNKVTEKGKDVELRCDPISGHTALYWYRQSLGQGLEFLIYFQGNSAPDKSGLPSDRFSAERTGGSVSTLTIQRTQQEDSAVYLCASSSSSYNEQFFGPGTRLTVL.

V usage is TRBV11-2 and J usage is TRBJ2-5, with 10 bases that match TRBD1. The germline V gene has CDR1 SGHAT and CDR2 FQNNGV. Trimming removed 6 bases from V and 1 base from J; junction bases left unmatched: 5. CDR3 length: 15 amino acids. CDR3 DNA: TGTGCCAGCAGGATACGACAGGGGGCCCAAGAGACCCAGTACTTC. This codes for CASRIRQGAQETQYF.

The V call is TRBV19, the J call TRBJ1-2; D uncertain. Between the trimmed V and J ends, which lost 1 base and 6 bases, there was a span of 12 bases. Germline V gives CDR1 LNHDA, CDR2 SQIVND (reference sequence). The CDR3 sequence is 14 residues long. The CDR3 region has the DNA TGTGCCAGTAGTATAGGACGCAGCACTCATGGCTACACCTTC. Protein sequence: CASSIGRSTHGYTF.

This chain joins TRBV20-1 and TRBJ1-1; the D is unclear. CDR3 length: 11 amino acids. Deletions cut 7 bases from V and 3 bases from J, with 9 bases between. The germline V gene has CDR1 DFQATT and CDR2 SNEGSKA (reference sequence). CDR3 loop: CSVFKDTEAFF. CDR3 nucleotides: TGCAGTGTATTTAAGGACACTGAAGCTTTCTTT.

The chain carries TRBV4-1 and TRBJ2-1; 8 nucleotides align to TRBD2. V was clipped by 4 bases and J by 9 bases; unmatched bases: 11. The CDR3 totals 15 residues. From germline, CDR1 is MGHRA and CDR2 YSYEKL. CDR3: CASSPGRGTYGEQFF. The DNA of the CDR3 is TGCGCCAGCAGCCCCGGGAGGGGAACCTACGGTGAGCAGTTCTTC.

This sequence joins TRBV6-6 and TRBJ2-5; 9 bases match TRBD2. V shed 2 bases and J 1 base; nucleotides not matched to a gene: 2. Per germline, CDR1 MNHNY and CDR2 SVGAGI (reference sequence). The CDR3 consists of 15 residues. The CDR3 protein is CASSYGGRAQETQYF. CDR3 coding DNA: TGTGCCAGCAGTTACGGCGGGAGGGCCCAAGAGACCCAGTACTTC.

This clone was counted only a few times. This rearrangement joins TRBV5-1 to TRBJ1-3, with a tentative D call TRBD1 (5 bases). V lost 0 bases, J lost 4 bases, and 11 bases lay in between. The CDR3 has 15 residues. Germline loops: CDR1 SGHRS, CDR2 YFSETQ. The CDR3 nucleotides are TGCGCCAGCAGCTTGGATCAGGGTACCGGAAACACCATATATTTT. It specifies CASSLDQGTGNTIYF.

The chain carries TRBV7-2 and TRBJ2-3, with TRBD2 matching 9 bases. This CDR3 is 16 amino acids long. The V segment lost 1 base and the J segment 1 base; nucleotides outside the gene matches: 3. Germline V gives CDR1 SGHTA, CDR2 FQGNSA. The CDR3 is CASSLVAGVGTDTQYF. The CDR3 DNA sequence: TGTGCCAGCAGCTTAGTAGCGGGAGTCGGCACAGATACGCAGTATTTT.

This chain connects TRBV27 to TRBJ1-5, with 8 nucleotides matching TRBD1. Germline CDR1 is MNHEY and CDR2 is SMNVEV (reference sequence). The CDR3 runs 13 residues. Trimming removed 8 bases from V and 5 bases from J; junction bases left unmatched: 5. The CDR3, as DNA: TGTGCCAGCGGGAGGACAGGGTATCAGCCCCAGCATTTT. Residues: CASGRTGYQPQHF.

The chain recombines TRBV5-4 with TRBJ2-7; 8 positions agree with TRBD2. Germline loops: CDR1 SGHNT, CDR2 YYREEE (reference sequence). The V and J ends lost 0 bases and 5 bases, in that order; junction bases with no gene match: 7. This CDR3 comprises 15 residues. This chain's CDR3 is CASSLGGGRWDEQYF. DNA of the CDR3: TGTGCCAGCAGCTTGGGTGGCGGGAGGTGGGACGAGCAGTACTTC.

This chain links TRBV19 with TRBJ2-7, with 7 positions matching TRBD2. Germline V lookup: CDR1 LNHDA, CDR2 SQIVND (reference sequence). The CDR3 loop spans 15 amino acids. V trimming: 6 bases; J trimming: 6 bases; junction bases outside the gene matches: 14. In DNA form, the CDR3 reads TGTGCCAGTAGCCCCATGGGGTTAGCGGGCTTCGAGCAGTACTTC. This sequence encodes CASSPMGLAGFEQYF. The variable domain in full, with the rest retrieved from reference TRBV19 and TRBJ2-7, is DGGITQSPKYLFRKEGQNVTLSCEQNLNHDAMYWYRQDPGQGLRLIYYSQIVNDFQKGDIAEGYSVSREKKESFPLTVTSAQKNPTAFYLCASSPMGLAGFEQYFGPGTRLTVT.

The rearrangement links TRBV30 to TRBJ1-1; perhaps TRBD1 as D (5 bases). The CDR3 covers 13 residues. Germline V gives CDR1 GTSNPN, CDR2 SVGIG (reference sequence). The V end was cut by 3 bases, the J end by 3 bases, with 11 bases between. CDR3 DNA sequence: TGTGCCTGGAGGACAGCGATTTACACTGAAGCTTTCTTT. Translation gives CAWRTAIYTEAFF.

This chain joins TRBV28 and TRBJ1-4; TRBD1 matches 7 bases. The ends lost 6 bases at V and 2 bases at J; junction bases unmatched: 9. Germline V gene data show CDR1 as MDHEN and CDR2 as SYDVKM. This CDR3 has 16 amino acids. The CDR3 sequence: CASSLGQGGTNEKLFF. CDR3 in DNA: TGTGCCAGCAGCCTAGGGCAGGGGGGGACTAATGAAAAACTGTTTTTT.

In its sample, this clone was seen a few times. The genes are TRBV5-1 and TRBJ1-5; D ambiguous. The CDR3 spans 17 residues. The germline V and J ends were trimmed by 4 bases and 0 bases, with 17 bases remaining between them. Germline V gene sequence: CDR1 SGHRS, CDR2 YFSETQ. CDR3 amino acids: CASSPTWREGSNQPQHF. CDR3 coding DNA: TGCGCCAGCAGCCCCACATGGAGGGAGGGTAGCAATCAGCCCCAGCATTTT.

This sequence joins TRBV19 and TRBJ2-5; 9 nucleotides line up with TRBD1. The DNA end is more similar to TRBJ2-7, so the J call may be wrong. The CDR3 runs to 15 residues. Per the germline V gene, CDR1 is LNHDA and CDR2 is SQIVND (reference sequence). The CDR3 is CASSIDGDRAYEQYF. The CDR3 DNA reads TGTGCCAGTAGTATAGATGGGGACAGGGCCTACGAGCAGTACTTC.

This chain joins TRBV7-9 and TRBJ1-6; D uncertain. This CDR3 spans 15 amino acids. The germline CDR1 and CDR2 sequences are SEHNR and FQNEAQ (reference sequence). V lost 1 base to trimming and J lost 5 bases, with 9 bases between them. DNA for the CDR3: TGTGCCAGCAGCTTAGTAGCTGGGGATAATTCACCCCTCCACTTT. It translates to CASSLVAGDNSPLHF.

In this sample, this clone turned up a few times. The chain uses TRBV2 and TRBJ2-4, with unresolved D. In germline, CDR1 is SNHLY, CDR2 FYNNEI. With 2 bases removed from V and 2 bases from J, the gap between germline ends came to 4 bases. The CDR3 consists of 13 residues. CDR3 DNA: TGTGCCAGCAGTGAATTGCCCAAAAACATTCAGTACTTC. As protein: CASSELPKNIQYF.

The gene calls are TRBV7-9 and TRBJ2-5; D is ambiguous. The CDR3 loop spans 15 amino acids. Germline V gives CDR1 SEHNR, CDR2 FQNEAQ (reference sequence). V was cut by 6 bases and J by 1 base, with 15 bases left in between. The DNA for the CDR3 is TGTGCCAGCAGTCGTTCTGGGCCCACCCAAGAGACCCAGTACTTC. Its translation: CASSRSGPTQETQYF. The full variable domain, its missing parts supplied by reference TRBV7-9 and TRBJ2-5, is DTGVSQNPRHKITKRGQNVTFRCDPISEHNRLYWYRQTLGQGPEFLTYFQNEAQLEKSRLLSDRFSAERPKGSFSTLEIQRTEQGDSAMYLCASSRSGPTQETQYFGPGTRLLVL.

This clone was detected only a few times. The chain carries TRBV9 and TRBJ1-2; D may be TRBD1 (6 bases). The CDR3 is made up of 13 amino acids. Trimming removed 4 bases at V and 8 bases at J, with 15 bases between. From germline, CDR1 is SGDLS and CDR2 YYNGEE. CDR3 nucleotides: TGTGCCAGCAGCACAACAGGGTTAGGCGGCTACACCTTC. Protein: CASSTTGLGGYTF. Variable domain in full (rest from reference TRBV9 and TRBJ1-2): DSGVTQTPKHLITATGQRVTLRCSPRSGDLSVYWYQQSLDQGLQFLIQYYNGEERAKGNILERFSAQQFPDLHSELNLSSLELGDSALYFCASSTTGLGGYTFGSGTRLTVV.